The 10 T cell receptor beta chains reported below all come from one sample, sequenced in a study of T cells in Graves' hyperthyroidism and ophthalmopathy. TCR beta CDR3 regions were amplified from RNA. TCR CDR3 underwent first-round RT-PCR with the HTBI primer set. TCRdb itself ran the multiplex PCR reads through MiXCR, one entry per CDR3 protein. The repertoire has under 350,000 distinct CDR3 sequences, roughly 23% of them found once; the top ten carry roughly 52%. Sequencing was performed on blood. All receptors come from a woman between 50 and 59 years old with Graves' hyperthyroidism.

In its sample, this clonotype was seen many times. J is TRBJ2-3 and V is TRBV7-2; the D is unclear. With 3 bases removed from V and 0 bases from J, the gap between germline ends came to 10 bases. The CDR3 consists of 15 residues. Germline CDR1 and CDR2: SGHTA and FQGNSA. CDR3 in DNA: TGTGCCAGCAGCTTGGGCCCAGTAAGCACAGATACGCAGTATTTT. It specifies CASSLGPVSTDTQYF.

In this sample, this clonotype turned up a few times. This chain uses TRBV28 with TRBJ2-5; TRBD1 aligns across 8 bases. The junction had 9 bases not matched to a gene; V was cut back by 2 bases and J by 4 bases. CDR1 is MDHEN, CDR2 SYDVKM, per germline. The CDR3 sequence is 16 residues long. The CDR3 protein is CASSLTGQGGIETQYF. As DNA, the CDR3 is TGTGCCAGCAGTTTAACAGGACAGGGTGGGATAGAGACCCAGTACTTC.

This clonotype was recorded at least ten times. V is TRBV28 and J is TRBJ1-2; D remains unclear. The CDR3 loop spans 13 amino acids. Deletions cut 6 bases from V and 5 bases from J, with 13 bases between. Germline CDR1 and CDR2: MDHEN and SYDVKM. The CDR3 loop reads CASRSGGGYGYTF. CDR3 nucleotides: TGTGCCAGCAGGTCGGGAGGTGGATATGGCTACACCTTC.

This clonotype was seen a handful of times. The chain carries TRBV10-3 and TRBJ2-5; D may correspond to TRBD1 or TRBD2 (6 bases each). The CDR3 runs 17 residues. From germline, CDR1 is ENHRY and CDR2 SYGVKD. V was trimmed by 4 bases and J by 5 bases, leaving 23 bases between them. The CDR3 coding sequence is TGTGCCATCAGTGCCATCAAGAGCGTTCGGGGGCAGGAGACCCAGTACTTC. This encodes CAISAIKSVRGQETQYF.

In its sample, this clonotype was seen many times. This sequence joins TRBV3-1 and TRBJ2-7; 7 positions match TRBD1. This CDR3 is built from 16 residues. V shed 3 bases and J 5 bases; nucleotides not matched to a gene: 13. Germline CDR1 LGHDT, CDR2 YNNKEL (reference sequence). In DNA, the CDR3 is TGTGCCAGCAGCCACGGGACAGTCCTACTGTTCCACGAGCAGTACTTC. As protein: CASSHGTVLLFHEQYF.

This clonotype was observed many times. The chain uses TRBV3-1 and TRBJ2-3; D uncertain. CDR3 length equals 14 residues. V gave up 1 base and J gave up 7 bases, with 12 bases separating them. The germline gives CDR1 LGHDT, CDR2 YNNKEL (reference sequence). CDR3 DNA sequence: TGTGCCAGCAGCCAAGTTGGAGAGGCTAATACGCAGTATTTT. Amino acids: CASSQVGEANTQYF.

This clonotype was observed at least ten times. The V and J genes are TRBV19 and TRBJ1-3, with TRBD1 as a possible D gene (6 bases). The CDR3 covers 15 residues. Germline V gene lookup returns CDR1 LNHDA and CDR2 SQIVND (reference sequence). The V end lost 7 bases, the J end lost 0 bases, and 13 bases lay between the germline ends. This chain's CDR3 is CASTKTGRSGNTIYF. CDR3 DNA: TGTGCCAGTACCAAGACAGGCCGCTCTGGAAACACCATATATTTT.

The chain joins TRBV12-3 or TRBV12-4 to TRBJ1-1, with D maybe TRBD1 (6 bases). V shed 6 bases and J shed 5 bases, with 13 bases lying between them. The CDR3 totals 13 residues. CDR3 bases: TGTGCCAGCAGCTGGGGGCTCCGGACTGAAGCTTTCTTT. It codes for CASSWGLRTEAFF.

The rearrangement links TRBV19 to TRBJ2-7; tentative D call: TRBD1 (5 bases). V was clipped by 1 base and J by 0 bases, with 7 bases between them. This CDR3 is built from 14 residues. The germline CDR1 and CDR2 sequences are LNHDA and SQIVND (reference sequence). As DNA, the CDR3 is TGTGCCAGTAGTATAGGGACATACTCCTACGAGCAGTACTTC. Its translation is CASSIGTYSYEQYF.

The sample holds many counts of this clonotype. This chain links TRBV12-3 or TRBV12-4 with TRBJ2-7; 10 nucleotides align to TRBD2. CDR3 length: 14 amino acids. V shed 5 bases, J shed 6 bases, and the junction held 7 bases outside the gene matches. The CDR3 DNA sequence: TGTGCCAGCAGTCCCCTAGCGGGAGCAATCGAGCAGTACTTC. It translates to CASSPLAGAIEQYF.